This T cell receptor (beta chain) was observed in a study of T cell changes during pregnancy in multiple sclerosis. The germline V gene has CDR1 SGHTA and CDR2 FQGNSA. V lost 1 base, J lost 4 bases, and 15 bases lay in between. The CDR3 length is 16 residues. TCRdb keeps only in-frame clones here, not all; method: immunoSEQ multiplex PCR. The data contain tens of thousands of clones, around 90% of them singletons. The sequence was collected from a female donor in good health, enrolled as a control in a pregnancy study. The specimen comprised CD4+ T cells from peripheral blood mononuclear cells, sampled in the third trimester of pregnancy. The chain uses TRBV7-2 and TRBJ2-3; D possibly corresponds to TRBD1 (6 bases). Here the CDR3 reads CASSLVGGVVPDTQYF. The CDR3 DNA reads as TGTGCCAGCAGCTTAGTAGGGGGTGTAGTCCCAGATACGCAGTATTTT.